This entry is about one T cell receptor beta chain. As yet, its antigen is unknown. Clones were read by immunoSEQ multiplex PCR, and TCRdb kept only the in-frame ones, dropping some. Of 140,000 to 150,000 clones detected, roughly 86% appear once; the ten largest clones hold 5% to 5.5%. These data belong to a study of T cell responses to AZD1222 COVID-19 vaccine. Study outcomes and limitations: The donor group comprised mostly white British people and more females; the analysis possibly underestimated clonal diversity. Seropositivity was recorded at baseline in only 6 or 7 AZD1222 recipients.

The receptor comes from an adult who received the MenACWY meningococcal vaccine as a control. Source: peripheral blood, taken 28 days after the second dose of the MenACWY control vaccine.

CDR3 amino acids: CASSLAGVQMHTEAFF. DNA for the CDR3: TGTGCCAGCAGCTTAGCGGGCGTCCAGATGCACACTGAAGCTTTCTTT. This chain links TRBV7-2 with TRBJ1-1; D call uncertain. The germline CDR1 and CDR2 sequences are SGHTA and FQGNSA. This CDR3 spans 16 amino acids. V was trimmed by 0 bases and J by 3 bases, leaving 14 bases between them.